This TCR beta chain was identified during a study of blood T cell repertoires in COVID-19 (dated by TCRdb to 2019 to 2021). With regard to the full study: Collaborator samples came from the United States, Italy and Spain and covered acute and convalescent phases of COVID-19. The material from the prospective study consisted of cDNA or gDNA derived from T cells, B-cell-depleted T cells, or PBMCs. The samples were drawn from the first 160 participants of the ongoing ImmuneRACE study and from 1,254 subjects provided by 6 global collaborators. The repertoires were made available in a free public database intended to serve as a resource for research on the immune response to SARS-CoV-2. The dataset comprised deeply sampled blood TCRbeta repertoires from subjects exposed to, actively infected with, or recovered from COVID-19. The sample metadata nearly always contained a de-identified subject ID, COVID-19 status, age in years and sex. Where available, HLA class I and class II types were taken from metadata supplied by the sample provider and were not determined by assay-based typing. Broader findings and caveats from the paper: How much clinical and demographic metadata was included differed by source and by participant, and the metadata was provided uncurated.

TCRbeta CDR3 regions were amplified from genomic DNA by means of the immunoSEQ Assay, a bias-controlled multiplex PCR. For the original study's pipeline: The number of nucleated cells in each sample was estimated by amplification of reference gene primers within the assay. To quantify the absolute abundance of each unique TCRbeta CDR3 rearrangement, sequence reads were collapsed and filtered. For each sample, productive Simpson clonality was calculated as the square root of Simpson's diversity index over productive rearrangements. Sourced from immuneACCESS, this table was stored by TCRdb with only in-frame sequences that have V and J called. A share of the clones is absent; for the studies checked, an unresolved V gene accounts for under half, and the remainder has no known explanation. V and J calls and clone size follow that table, whereas D and trimming were derived from the DNA. The sample records 60,000 to 65,000 clones, about 80% of which are singletons. 14% of the sample is taken by the ten largest.

As regards this clone: The clone's antigen remains unknown. It has no much larger one-base neighbor in the sample; base qualities were not kept.

One collaborating source in Seattle enrolled patients during active infection and followed them longitudinally through the course of disease. The collaborating institutions used their own protocols to collect whole blood in K2EDTA tubes. Collaborator samples were shipped for TCRbeta analysis as frozen whole blood, isolated PBMCs, or DNA extracted from either sample type. Source material: peripheral blood. The TCR sequence derives from a man aged 55 to 70 with COVID-19, enrolled during active disease.

CDR3 protein: CASTPPGLAGNEQFF. The DNA reads TGCGCCAGCACCCCACCGGGACTAGCGGGCAATGAGCAGTTCTTC. The chain is assembled from TRBV5-1 and TRBJ2-1; 12 bases in between match TRBD2. V is cut back by 6 bases and J by 6 bases, with 7 bases in the junction unmatched. As encoded in the germline V gene, CDR1 is SGHRS while CDR2 is YFSETQ. There are 15 amino acids in the CDR3, from cysteine to phenylalanine inclusive. This entry keeps only the CDR3 DNA: 45 bases, framed from base 1.